The clone carrying this T cell receptor beta chain came up a few times. This record comes from a study of T-cell memory formation after mild COVID-19. The germline CDR1 and CDR2 sequences are PRHDT and FYEKMQ (reference sequence). The V end lost 3 bases, the J end lost 2 bases, and 14 bases lay between the germline ends. This CDR3 is built from 16 residues. TCRdb fed the 5' RACE reads into MiXCR, producing one record per CDR3 protein. The table lists approximately 410,000 distinct CDR3 sequences, less than 25% of them singletons. Sequencing was carried out using PBMCs or a T cell subset sorted from them (not recorded which). The gene calls are TRBV13 and TRBJ2-1; either TRBD1 or TRBD2 may fit D (6 bases each). This sequence originates from an adult woman who had mild COVID-19 (a few samples of this study predate the infection). Cell type and time point are not known. The DNA for the CDR3 is TGTGCCAGCAGCTTTGAGGGGGGTCCTACCTACAATGAGCAGTTCTTC. Protein sequence: CASSFEGGPTYNEQFF.